A selection of T cell receptor beta chains follows, all from one sample in a study of T cells after yellow fever vaccination. TCRdb reprocessed the 5' RACE reads with MiXCR, giving one entry per CDR3 protein. The sample lists hundreds of thousands of distinct CDR3 sequences, around 20% occurring once. Specimen: PBMCs, collected before the yellow fever booster vaccination. Receptors were obtained from a man between 18 and 29 years old who received the YFV17D yellow fever vaccine. The CDR3 runs from the conserved cysteine through the conserved F or W. A D gene is named only where the DNA matches it firmly. Clone size, where shown, is once, few, many, or a class for clones that have expanded.

>.|TRBJ2-3|13|.|TRBV5-5
TGTGCCAGCAGGTTCGGACCCACAGATACGCAGTATTTT
CASRFGPTDTQYF
>few|TRBJ2-1|16|TRBD1|TRBV5-8
TGTGCCAGCCGAACGAGAGGACAGGGGGTTAGTAATGAGCAGTTCTTC
CASRTRGQGVSNEQFF
>few|TRBJ2-2|13|.|TRBV12-3/TRBV12-4
TGTGCCAGCAGTTTAGCCGGGGTCGGGGAGCTGTTTTTT
CASSLAGVGELFF
>few|TRBJ2-2|15|.|TRBV7-6
TGTGCCAGCAGCTTAGGGGTTTCCGGTACCGGGGAGCTGTTTTTT
CASSLGVSGTGELFF
>.|TRBJ2-1|16|.|TRBV24-1
TGTGCCACCAGTTCCTCCCGCGGGACACTTTACAATGAGCAGTTCTTC
CATSSSRGTLYNEQFF
>few|TRBJ2-1|15|TRBD2|TRBV6-2/TRBV6-3
TGTGCCAGCAGAGATAGCGGGGGGAACTACAATGAGCAGTTCTTC
CASRDSGGNYNEQFF
>many|TRBJ2-1|13|.|TRBV7-2
TGTGCCAGCAGCTCCTCTAGCTGGAATGAGCAGTTCTTC
CASSSSSWNEQFF
>medium-sized|TRBJ1-2|13|.|TRBV12-3/TRBV12-4
TGTGCCAGCAGCCAAAACCCCCCCGGTGGCTACACCTTC
CASSQNPPGGYTF
>few|TRBJ2-2|12|.|TRBV2
TGTGCCAGCATGTTGGGGGTCGGGGAGCTGTTTTTT
CASMLGVGELFF
>.|TRBJ2-7|16|TRBD1|TRBV19
TGTGCCAGTAGCACCGACTGGGGACAGGGAAGCTACGAGCAGTACTTC
CASSTDWGQGSYEQYF
>.|TRBJ1-2|15|.|TRBV5-5
TGTGCCAGCAGCTTGACAGGAGGGCCCTCCATCGGCTACACCTTC
CASSLTGGPSIGYTF
>.|TRBJ1-2|14|.|TRBV30
TGTGCCTCCGGGGGGAGGGGCAAGTACTATGGCTACACCTTC
CASGGRGKYYGYTF
>.|TRBJ1-1|12|.|TRBV7-9
TGTGCCAGCAGCTCGCGGGACACTGAAGCTTTCTTT
CASSSRDTEAFF
>.|TRBJ1-2|10|.|TRBV20-1
TGCAGTGTTCGCGCTAGTGGCTACACCTTC
CSVRASGYTF
>.|TRBJ2-7|13|TRBD1|TRBV6-2/TRBV6-3
TGTGCCAGCCGGGACAGGGTTTACTACGAGCAGTACTTC
CASRDRVYYEQYF
>few|TRBJ2-1|15|.|TRBV6-6
TGTGCCAGCAGTTACTCGGAGGGGAACGTCAATGAGCAGTTCTTC
CASSYSEGNVNEQFF
>few|TRBJ1-1|15|TRBD1|TRBV20-1
TGCAGTGCTAGACTTGGGACAGGGGTGAACACTGAAGCTTTCTTT
CSARLGTGVNTEAFF
>few|TRBJ1-6|14|.|TRBV6-5
TGTGCCAGCAGCCCCGGAGATCGTAATTCACCCCTCCACTTT
CASSPGDRNSPLHF
>.|TRBJ2-2|15|.|TRBV5-1
TGCGCCAGCAGCGATTACGGGACCAACACCGGGGAGCTGTTTTTT
CASSDYGTNTGELFF
>many|TRBJ2-1|13|.|TRBV7-6
TGTGCCAGCAGCGCGGGACCAGGGCATGAGCAGTTCTTC
CASSAGPGHEQFF
>few|TRBJ1-4|15|.|TRBV7-2
TGTGCCAGCAGCTTAGTACACGGAATGAATGAAAAACTGTTTTTT
CASSLVHGMNEKLFF
>.|TRBJ2-3|12|.|TRBV6-1
TGTGCCAGCAGTGAACCGGGAGATACGCAGTATTTT
CASSEPGDTQYF
>few|TRBJ1-4|14|TRBD1|TRBV6-5
TGTGCCAGCAGTTCAGGGGGTGGTGATGAAAAACTGTTTTTT
CASSSGGGDEKLFF
>.|TRBJ2-5|14|TRBD2|TRBV6-6
TGTGCCAGCAGTACCCCTAGCGGTAGAGAGACCCAGTACTTC
CASSTPSGRETQYF
>.|TRBJ2-3|16|TRBD2|TRBV5-1
TGCGCCAGCAGCGGCGACACTAGCGGGGGGACAGATACGCAGTATTTT
CASSGDTSGGTDTQYF
>few|TRBJ1-5|13|.|TRBV6-2/TRBV6-3
TGTGCCAGCAGTTGGCGACGGGATCAGCCCCAGCATTTT
CASSWRRDQPQHF
>.|TRBJ2-3|14|TRBD1|TRBV18
TGTGCCACCATGAAGGGGGCTAACACAGATACGCAGTATTTT
CATMKGANTDTQYF
>few|TRBJ2-1|16|TRBD2|TRBV20-1
TGCAGTGCTAGGCTCCTCGGTAGCGGGGGATTGAATGAGCAGTTCTTC
CSARLLGSGGLNEQFF
>.|TRBJ2-3|15|TRBD2|TRBV7-2
TGTGCCAGCAGCCGACTAGCAAGCCCCACAGATACGCAGTATTTT
CASSRLASPTDTQYF
>.|TRBJ2-2|13|.|TRBV3-1
TGTGCCAGCAGCCAAGCTAGAACCGGGGAGCTGTTTTTT
CASSQARTGELFF
>few|TRBJ2-2|16|.|TRBV7-9
TGTGCCAGCAGCTTAGAGCGTAACACGATCACCGGGGAGCTGTTTTTT
CASSLERNTITGELFF
>.|TRBJ1-1|15|TRBD1|TRBV19
TGTGCCAGTAGTGAACGGCGGGACAGGGTAACTGAAGCTTTCTTT
CASSERRDRVTEAFF
>.|TRBJ2-3|15|.|TRBV14
TGTGCCAGCAGCCGGGAACATCGAGGCACAGATACGCAGTATTTT
CASSREHRGTDTQYF
>.|TRBJ1-5|15|TRBD1|TRBV7-9
TGTGCCAGCAGCCCAGGGGGTTCAAGCAATCAGCCCCAGCATTTT
CASSPGGSSNQPQHF
>few|TRBJ2-3|14|.|TRBV5-1
TGCGCCAGCCGAATCGGCGAGGGGACGGCTACGCAGTATTTT
CASRIGEGTATQYF
>.|TRBJ2-1|16|TRBD2|TRBV7-2
TGTGCCAGCAGCTCAGTTAGCGGGGGGACCCCCAATGAGCAGTTCTTC
CASSSVSGGTPNEQFF
>few|TRBJ2-1|14|.|TRBV7-2
TGTGCCAGCAGCTTCACGGGGGATTACAATGAGCAGTTCTTC
CASSFTGDYNEQFF
>.|TRBJ2-7|15|.|TRBV25-1
TGTGCCAGCAGTGACCTGAGACAGGGAGGCTACGAGCAGTACTTC
CASSDLRQGGYEQYF
>.|TRBJ1-2|11|TRBD1|TRBV12-3/TRBV12-4
TGTGCCAGCACGACAGGGAATGGCTACACCTTC
CASTTGNGYTF
>few|TRBJ2-3|15|TRBD2|TRBV20-1
TGCAGTGCTTACGGGACTAGCGGGGGGACAGATACGCAGTATTTT
CSAYGTSGGTDTQYF
>.|TRBJ2-3|15|TRBD1|TRBV9
TGTGCCAGCAGTGATGACAGGGGCGGGACAGATACGCAGTATTTT
CASSDDRGGTDTQYF
>.|TRBJ2-3|14|TRBD2|TRBV27
TGTGCCAGCAGGGCCGCGGGGGGGATAGATACGCAGTATTTT
CASRAAGGIDTQYF
>.|TRBJ1-1|15|TRBD1|TRBV5-1
TGCGCCAGCAGCCTGGGACAGGGAGGAAACACTGAAGCTTTCTTT
CASSLGQGGNTEAFF
>once|TRBJ2-1|15|.|TRBV4-1
TGCGCCAGCAGCCCTGGGTGGGGGGCGTTGAATGAGCAGTTCTTC
CASSPGWGALNEQFF
>.|TRBJ1-1|15|TRBD1|TRBV28
TGTGCCAGCAGTCCGGATCCTCCAGGGGGGACTGAAGCTTTCTTT
CASSPDPPGGTEAFF
>.|TRBJ2-5|13|.|TRBV27
TGTGCCAGCAGTTTAGTGTACGAGGAGACCCAGTACTTC
CASSLVYEETQYF
>once|TRBJ2-1|13|.|TRBV7-6
TGTGCCAGCAGCTTAGAGGGCAGCGGTGAGCAGTTCTTC
CASSLEGSGEQFF
>.|TRBJ2-2|17|.|TRBV5-1
TGCGCCAGCAGCTTGGTATACAGAATAAGTCCCACCGGGGAGCTGTTTTTT
CASSLVYRISPTGELFF
>many|TRBJ2-3|16|.|TRBV4-3
TGCGCCAGCAGCTACGAGCGGGCCGGCGACACAGATACGCAGTATTTT
CASSYERAGDTDTQYF
>.|TRBJ2-3|15|TRBD1|TRBV12-3/TRBV12-4
TGTGCCAGCATCCCGTGGGACAGGGGCACAGATACGCAGTATTTT
CASIPWDRGTDTQYF
>.|TRBJ2-5|16|TRBD2|TRBV5-4
TGTGCCAGCAGCTTGGGAGGTAGCGGGGGGGGAGAGACCCAGTACTTC
CASSLGGSGGGETQYF
>.|TRBJ2-7|14|.|TRBV7-9
TGTGCCAGCAGTTCCGGGACCCAACCCTACGAGCAGTACTTC
CASSSGTQPYEQYF